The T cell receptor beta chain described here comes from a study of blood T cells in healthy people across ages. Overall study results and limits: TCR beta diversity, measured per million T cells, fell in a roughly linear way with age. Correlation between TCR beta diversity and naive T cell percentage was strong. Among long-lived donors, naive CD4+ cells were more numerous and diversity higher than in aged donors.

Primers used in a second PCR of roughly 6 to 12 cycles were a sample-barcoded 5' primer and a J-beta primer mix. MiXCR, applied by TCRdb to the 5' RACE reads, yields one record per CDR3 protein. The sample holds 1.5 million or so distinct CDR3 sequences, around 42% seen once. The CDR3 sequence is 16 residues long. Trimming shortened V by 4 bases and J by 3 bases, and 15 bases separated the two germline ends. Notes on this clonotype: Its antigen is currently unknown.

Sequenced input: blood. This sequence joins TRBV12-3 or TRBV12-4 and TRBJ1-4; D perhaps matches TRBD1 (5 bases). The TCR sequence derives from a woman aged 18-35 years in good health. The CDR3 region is CASSSQGGSSNEKLFF. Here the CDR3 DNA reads TGTGCCAGCAGTTCCCAGGGAGGGAGTTCTAATGAAAAACTGTTTTTT.